This T cell receptor beta chain was recorded in a study of blood T cell repertoires in COVID-19 (dated by TCRdb to the early 2020s). For the study in its entirety: Samples from collaborators originated in the United States, Italy and Spain and spanned both the acute and convalescent phases of COVID-19. The prospective study material was composed of cDNA or gDNA derived from T cells, B-cell-depleted T cells, or PBMCs. Deeply sampled blood TCRbeta repertoires from subjects exposed to, actively infected with, or recovered from COVID-19 were included in the dataset. The repertoires were released in a freely available public database meant as a resource for research on the immune response to SARS-CoV-2. The samples were drawn from two sources: the first 160 participants of the ongoing ImmuneRACE study, and 1,200 or so subjects contributed by 6 global collaborators. The sample metadata nearly always contained a de-identified subject ID, COVID-19 status, age in years and sex. Where HLA class I and class II types were available, the types were taken from metadata supplied by the sample provider, not from assay-based typing.

TCRbeta CDR3 regions were amplified from genomic DNA using the immunoSEQ Assay, a bias-controlled multiplex PCR. Regarding the original processing steps: The number of nucleated cells in each sample was estimated by amplification of reference gene primers within the assay. To quantify the absolute abundance of each unique TCRbeta CDR3 rearrangement, sequence reads were collapsed and filtered. For each sample, productive Simpson clonality was calculated by taking the square root of Simpson's diversity index across productive rearrangements. TCRdb mirrors the immuneACCESS table, restricted to in-frame sequences. Some clones are absent from its copies; in checked studies, under half trace to an unresolved V gene, and the reason for the others is unknown. V and J calls and clone size are as listed in that table; D and trimming were resolved from the DNA. Across this sample there are 190,000 or so clones, with about 80% seen only once. Approximately 7.6% of the sample is held by the ten biggest clonotypes.

The cysteine opens and the phenylalanine closes a CDR3 of 13 amino acids. Kept here is only the CDR3 DNA, which spans 39 bases and is read in frame from base 1. For this chain, trimming is 5 bases at the V end and 5 bases at the J end, and the number of junction bases without a gene match is 7. CDR1 SQVTM and CDR2 ANQGSEA were looked up in the germline V gene. Enrolling through a virtual design, the prospective study's participants ranged in age from about 18 to 89 years and lived across 20 to 25 United States geographic areas. In the prospective study, cohorts were assigned on the basis of participant-reported clinical history obtained from a screening survey and a study questionnaire. Recovered participants in ImmuneRACE Cohort 3 were defined as having two consecutive negative NP/OP PCR tests, clearance from a healthcare professional, or resolution of symptoms. Mobile phlebotomists in the prospective study collected whole blood, serum and a nasopharyngeal or oropharyngeal swab from every participant. Participants in the prospective study had the option to provide additional blood draws and questionnaires over a 2-month period. Before DNA extraction, prospective study blood samples were shipped either frozen or at room temperature.

This clone was seen a single time. Its antigen is not yet known. No qualities accompany the bases; no much larger clone lies one base away. Summary of the overall study and its limitations: The amount of clinical and demographic metadata varied by source and participant and was provided uncurated.

The receptor was isolated from a man aged 40-49 years who had recovered from COVID-19. Input material: PBMCs or T cells enriched from blood (not recorded which). The chain employs TRBV29-1 and TRBJ2-7; 9 bases in the junction line up with TRBD1. CDR3 protein: CSVSTDRGNEQYF. The sequenced DNA: TGCAGCGTTTCAACCGACAGGGGGAACGAGCAGTACTTC.